Presented here are 8 T cell receptor beta chains from one specimen sequenced in a study of blood T cell repertoires in COVID-19. The assay was immunoSEQ multiplex PCR, and TCRdb's table has in-frame clones only and misses some. The profile shows approximately 120,000 clones, around 70% of them singletons. Sequencing was carried out using peripheral blood. The source is a man aged 55-75 years with acute or convalescent COVID-19.

The chain uses TRBV27 and TRBJ2-6, with 9 positions matching TRBD1. The CDR3 length is 16 residues. Trimming removed 6 bases from V and 7 bases from J; junction bases left unmatched: 10. The germline CDR1 and CDR2 sequences are MNHEY and SMNVEV (reference sequence). The CDR3 spells CASRYLEDRGANVLTF. The CDR3 nucleotides are TGTGCCAGCAGATACCTTGAGGACAGGGGTGCCAACGTCCTGACTTTC.

This clone has a handful of counts. This sequence joins TRBV20-1 and TRBJ1-2; TRBD1 agrees at 9 bases. The CDR3 runs to 13 residues. Germline V gene sequence: CDR1 DFQATT, CDR2 SNEGSKA (reference sequence). The junction had 7 bases not matched to a gene; V was cut back by 3 bases and J by 8 bases. CDR3 sequence (DNA): TGCAGTGCTAGTAACACAGGGGGCCAGGGCTACACCTTC. Protein product: CSASNTGGQGYTF.

The V gene is TRBV11-3, the J gene TRBJ1-1, with D tentatively TRBD1 (5 bases). Per the germline V gene, CDR1 is SGHNT and CDR2 is YENEEA. CDR3 length: 15 residues. Deletions cut 0 bases from V and 5 bases from J, with 13 bases between. This CDR3 is CASSLDLRGGTEAFF. The CDR3 DNA is TGTGCCAGCAGCTTAGATCTTAGGGGCGGAACTGAAGCTTTCTTT.

This sequence joins TRBV27 and TRBJ2-7, with TRBD2 as a possible D gene (6 bases). Germline V gives CDR1 MNHEY, CDR2 SMNVEV (reference sequence). The V end lost 8 bases, the J end lost 0 bases, and 14 bases lay between the germline ends. There are 14 residues in the CDR3. In nucleotides, the CDR3 is TGTGCCAGCGGGAGGTTAGGTGGCTCCTACGAGCAGTACTTC. Translated, it gives CASGRLGGSYEQYF.

The chain joins TRBV5-1 to TRBJ2-3, with 7 bases aligning to TRBD1. V trimming: 4 bases; J trimming: 4 bases; junction bases outside the gene matches: 3. Germline V gene data show CDR1 as SGHRS and CDR2 as YFSETQ. The CDR3 loop spans 13 amino acids. The CDR3 DNA sequence: TGCGCCAGCAGCCCGAGGGGGCCAGATACGCAGTATTTT. Translation: CASSPRGPDTQYF.

This sequence joins TRBV5-5 and TRBJ2-1; possibly TRBD1 for D (6 bases). V lost 0 bases and J 5 bases, leaving 9 bases between the germline ends. This CDR3 is built from 14 residues. CDR1 and CDR2 (germline): SGHKS, YYEKEE (reference sequence). The CDR3 DNA sequence: TGTGCCAGCAGCTTGGGGGGGCCAAACAATGAGCAGTTCTTC. Translated, it gives CASSLGGPNNEQFF.

J is TRBJ2-3 and V is TRBV9, with TRBD2 matching over 10 bases. Germline V gene lookup returns CDR1 SGDLS and CDR2 YYNGEE. The CDR3 extends over 16 amino acids. Unmatched junction bases numbered 3, after V lost 0 bases and J lost 2 bases. The CDR3 region is CASSVVLAGPTDTQYF. The CDR3 bases are TGTGCCAGCAGCGTAGTACTAGCGGGGCCCACAGATACGCAGTATTTT.

V and J are TRBV2 and TRBJ1-6; D is uncertain. The CDR3 length is 16 residues. Trimming cost V 1 base and J 7 bases, with 14 bases left between them. Germline CDR1 and CDR2: SNHLY and FYNNEI. DNA of the CDR3: TGTGCCAGCAGTGAAGTCACCGGGTTTAAAAATTCACCCCTCCACTTT. It yields the protein CASSEVTGFKNSPLHF. The full variable domain, rest sourced from reference TRBV2 and TRBJ1-6, is EPEVTQTPSHQVTQMGQEVILRCVPISNHLYFYWYRQILGQKVEFLVSFYNNEISEKSEIFDDQFSVERPDGSNFTLKIRSTKLEDSAMYFCASSEVTGFKNSPLHFGNGTRLTVT.